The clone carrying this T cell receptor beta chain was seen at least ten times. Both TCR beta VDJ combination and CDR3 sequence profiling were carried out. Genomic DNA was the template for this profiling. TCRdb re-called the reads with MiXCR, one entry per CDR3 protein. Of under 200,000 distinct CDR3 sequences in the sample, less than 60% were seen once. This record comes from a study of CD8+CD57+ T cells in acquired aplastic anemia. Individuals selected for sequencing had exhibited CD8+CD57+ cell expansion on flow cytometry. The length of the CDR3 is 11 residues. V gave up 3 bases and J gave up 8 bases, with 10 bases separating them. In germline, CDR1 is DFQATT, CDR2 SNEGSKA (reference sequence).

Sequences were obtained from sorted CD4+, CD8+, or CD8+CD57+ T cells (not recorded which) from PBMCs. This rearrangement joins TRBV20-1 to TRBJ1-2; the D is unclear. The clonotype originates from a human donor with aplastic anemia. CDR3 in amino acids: CSARGSGGYTF. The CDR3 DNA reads TGCAGTGCTAGGGGGTCTGGCGGCTACACCTTC.